A selection of T cell receptor beta chains follows, all from one sample in a study of STAT5B mutations in CD4+ large granular lymphocyte leukemia. The table came from immunoSEQ multiplex PCR; TCRdb's copy has only in-frame clones and leaves some out. The sample holds some 35,000 clones, about 87% seen once. Material for sequencing was CD4+ T cells from blood buffy coats. These receptors came from a human donor in good health. Each CDR3 is given with its conserved first and last residue. The D gene is left open where the match is weak. Clone size is shown for a subset of rows, as once, few, many or a class of expanded clone.

clone_size	j_call	v_call	d_call	cdr3_aa	cdr3_nt
-	TRBJ1-2	TRBV12-5	-	CASGFWRTTYGYTF	TGTGCTAGTGGTTTTTGGCGGACGACCTATGGCTACACCTTC
few	TRBJ2-5	TRBV7-2	TRBD2	CASSPTSVQETQYF	TGTGCCAGCAGCCCGACTAGCGTCCAAGAGACCCAGTACTTC
-	TRBJ1-2	TRBV29-1	TRBD1	CSVGAGGGYGYTF	TGCAGCGTTGGGGCAGGGGGGGGTTATGGCTACACCTTC
-	TRBJ1-5	TRBV10-2	-	CASSDAQGAQPQHF	TGCGCCAGCAGTGATGCGCAGGGAGCTCAGCCCCAGCATTTT
-	TRBJ1-3	TRBV11-2	-	CASSFPQGSGNTIYF	TGTGCCAGCAGCTTTCCCCAGGGCTCTGGAAACACCATATATTTT
-	TRBJ1-2	TRBV5-6	-	CASSFIQVYGYTF	TGTGCCAGCAGCTTTATACAGGTCTATGGCTACACCTTC
-	TRBJ1-4	TRBV5-6	TRBD1	CASSGQGTTKWEKLFF	TGTGCCAGCAGCGGACAGGGTACCACGAAATGGGAAAAACTGTTTTTT
-	TRBJ1-5	TRBV19	-	CASSITGDQPQHF	TGTGCCAGTAGTATTACCGGGGATCAGCCCCAGCATTTT
-	TRBJ1-2	TRBV10-2	-	CASSPGGYGYTF	TGCGCCAGCAGCCCTGGCGGCTATGGCTACACCTTC
-	TRBJ1-6	TRBV5-8	TRBD1	CASSNLAWTGANSPLHF	TGTGCCAGCAGCAACCTCGCGTGGACAGGGGCCAATTCACCCCTCCACTTT
-	TRBJ2-7	TRBV9	-	CASSVGVNREVYEQYF	TGTGCCAGCAGCGTAGGGGTCAATAGAGAGGTCTACGAGCAGTACTTC
-	TRBJ1-1	TRBV27	-	CASSTPGRGEAFF	TGTGCCAGCAGTACCCCGGGGAGAGGGGAAGCTTTCTTT
-	TRBJ2-7	TRBV2	-	CASSGNGQPNEQYF	TGTGCCAGCAGCGGAAACGGCCAACCCAACGAGCAGTACTTC
-	TRBJ2-5	TRBV5-1	-	CASSLALQETQYF	TGCGCCAGCAGCTTGGCTCTCCAAGAGACCCAGTACTTC
-	TRBJ2-7	TRBV5-5	-	CASAESWDEQYF	TGTGCCAGCGCCGAATCTTGGGACGAGCAGTACTTC
-	TRBJ2-5	TRBV5-1	-	CASSLLQGSRETQYF	TGCGCCAGCAGCTTGCTTCAGGGGAGTCGGGAGACCCAGTACTTC
-	TRBJ1-2	TRBV6-5	-	CASSYGRGGYGYTF	TGTGCCAGCAGTTACGGCAGGGGTGGATATGGCTACACCTTC
-	TRBJ2-7	TRBV5-1	-	CASSLATDSYEQYF	TGCGCCAGCAGCTTGGCGACCGATTCCTACGAGCAGTACTTC
-	TRBJ1-2	TRBV5-1	-	CASITDGVGFNYGYTF	TGCGCCAGCATCACGGACGGAGTGGGGTTTAACTATGGCTACACCTTC
-	TRBJ2-4	TRBV30	-	CAWSVRGTWNIQYF	TGTGCCTGGAGTGTAAGGGGGACCTGGAACATTCAGTACTTC
few	TRBJ1-2	TRBV5-3	TRBD1	CARSRRGPNYGYTF	TGTGCCAGAAGCCGCAGGGGGCCTAACTATGGCTACACCTTC
-	TRBJ2-7	TRBV10-3	-	CAISAAHGQGSPYEQYF	TGTGCCATCAGTGCTGCTCACGGGCAGGGTAGTCCCTACGAGCAGTACTTC
-	TRBJ2-7	TRBV7-2	-	CASSSRGTASYEQYF	TGTGCCAGCAGCTCTCGGGGGACGGCTTCCTACGAGCAGTACTTC
-	TRBJ1-2	TRBV11-2	-	CASSLEVGQNHGYTF	TGTGCCAGCAGCTTAGAGGTAGGACAGAACCATGGCTACACCTTC
-	TRBJ2-2	TRBV5-1	-	CASSVRRALTGAGELFF	TGCGCCAGCAGCGTTCGGAGGGCCTTGACGGGAGCCGGGGAGCTGTTTTTT
once	TRBJ1-5	TRBV6-5	-	CASSYQYSNQPQHF	TGTGCCAGCAGTTACCAGTATAGCAATCAGCCCCAGCATTTT
-	TRBJ2-7	TRBV7-6	-	CASSLNRAYEQYF	TGTGCCAGCAGCTTAAACAGAGCCTACGAGCAGTACTTC
-	TRBJ2-3	TRBV9	TRBD2	CASSSPMGGRATDTQYF	TGTGCCAGCAGCTCCCCTATGGGCGGGAGGGCCACAGATACGCAGTATTTT
-	TRBJ2-1	TRBV9	TRBD2	CASSDGSGGALNEQFF	TGTGCCAGCAGCGACGGTAGCGGGGGGGCCCTCAATGAGCAGTTCTTC
-	TRBJ1-4	TRBV7-6	-	CASSRGGSQEKLFF	TGTGCCAGCAGCAGAGGTGGTTCCCAGGAAAAACTGTTTTTT
-	TRBJ2-1	TRBV5-4	-	CASSPALGGNEQFF	TGTGCCAGCAGCCCCGCCCTTGGCGGCAATGAGCAGTTCTTC
-	TRBJ1-3	TRBV5-1	-	CASSLGQFSGNTIYF	TGCGCCAGCAGCTTGGGACAGTTTTCTGGAAACACCATATATTTT
few	TRBJ1-1	TRBV11-1	TRBD1	CASSLQGARTEAFF	TGTGCCAGCAGCTTGCAGGGGGCGAGGACTGAAGCTTTCTTT
-	TRBJ2-3	TRBV11-3	TRBD1	CASKQGAADTQYF	TGTGCCAGCAAACAGGGGGCCGCAGATACGCAGTATTTT
-	TRBJ1-5	TRBV7-8	-	CASSSIGVGGDQPQHF	TGTGCCAGCAGCTCCATCGGGGTAGGGGGGGATCAGCCCCAGCATTTT
once	TRBJ1-3	TRBV7-8	-	CASSFRTGRVFGNTIYF	TGTGCCAGCAGCTTTAGGACGGGCCGGGTCTTTGGAAACACCATATATTTT
once	TRBJ1-4	TRBV7-6	-	CASSLVQAEKLFF	TGTGCCAGCAGCTTAGTACAGGCAGAAAAACTGTTTTTT
-	TRBJ1-4	TRBV11-2	TRBD1	CASSLLGQAATNEKLFF	TGTGCCAGCAGCTTATTGGGACAGGCAGCAACTAATGAAAAACTGTTTTTT
once	TRBJ2-3	TRBV29-1	-	CSVEDEGTGSPQYF	TGCAGCGTTGAAGACGAGGGAACAGGGAGTCCGCAGTATTTT
-	TRBJ2-3	TRBV11-2	-	CASSLGAWLATQYF	TGTGCCAGCAGCTTAGGGGCTTGGTTGGCTACGCAGTATTTT
-	TRBJ1-4	TRBV5-8	-	CASSLTLRAFGEKLFF	TGTGCCAGCAGCCTCACGCTCAGGGCGTTTGGTGAAAAACTGTTTTTT
-	TRBJ1-3	TRBV25-1	TRBD1	CASMGQGIGNTIYF	TGTGCCAGCATGGGACAGGGGATTGGAAACACCATATATTTT
-	TRBJ2-1	TRBV11-2	-	CASREDRTSTYNEQFF	TGTGCCAGCAGAGAGGACCGAACATCTACCTACAATGAGCAGTTCTTC
-	TRBJ2-2	TRBV18	-	CASSPPIGGTGELFF	TGTGCCAGCTCACCACCGATAGGGGGCACCGGGGAGCTGTTTTTT
-	TRBJ1-3	TRBV6-5	-	CASSYSDSSGNTIYF	TGTGCCAGCAGTTACTCGGACAGCTCTGGAAACACCATATATTTT